This TCR beta chain was observed in a study of memory CD4+ T cells and cytomegalovirus serostatus. Single viable CD3+CD4+CD8-CD45RO+ cells were sorted as the memory CD4+ T cells. Donors' CMV status reflects serum IgG against pp150, pp28, p38, p52. Germline V gene data show CDR1 as SGHNT and CDR2 as YENEEA. V lost 7 bases and J 5 bases, leaving 14 bases between the germline ends. The CDR3 loop spans 13 amino acids. Whole-study findings and limits: A US-trained random forest predicted CMV serostatus with median AUC around 0.92.

This clone was found once. Its antigen remains unknown. This table comes from immunoSEQ multiplex PCR, and its TCRdb copy is limited to in-frame clones, with some not included. The repertoire includes 70,000 to 90,000 clones, roughly 78% of them detected once, and approximately 2.8% sits in the top ten. The source is an adult in good health and CMV-seropositive. J is TRBJ1-2 and V is TRBV11-3; D is ambiguous. The sample consisted of memory CD4+ T cells from blood. The CDR3 nucleotides are TGTGCCAGCAAGGGAGAGGAAGAGTATGGCTACACCTTC. Translated, it gives CASKGEEEYGYTF.